This entry lists 17 T cell receptor beta chains sequenced from one sample in a study of OX40 agonist ivuxolimab in advanced cancers. Data came from immunoSEQ multiplex PCR; TCRdb stores just in-frame clones and leaves some out. Here the sample spans about 58,000 clones, 81% being singletons. The sequences come from CD4+ or CD8+ T cells sorted from blood, collected in a trial of the OX40 agonist ivuxolimab. The receptors derive from an adult with an advanced solid tumor such as melanoma, head and neck, liver or kidney cancer.

This chain uses TRBV19 with TRBJ2-3; 11 bases match TRBD2. V shed 6 bases, J shed 2 bases, and the junction held 4 bases outside the gene matches. Looked up from germline, CDR1 is LNHDA and CDR2 is SQIVND (reference sequence). The CDR3 extends over 15 amino acids. The CDR3 here is CASRPSGGNTDTQYF. In DNA form, the CDR3 reads TGTGCCAGTAGGCCTAGCGGGGGGAACACAGATACGCAGTATTTT.

The CDR3 nucleotides are TGTGCCAGCAGCTTAGCCTCACAGGGGGCGCGAGAGACCCAGTACTTC. It translates to CASSLASQGARETQYF. The chain recombines TRBV7-7 with TRBJ2-5, with 9 positions matching TRBD1. Germline assignment: CDR1 SSHAT and CDR2 FNYEAQ (reference sequence). The V segment lost 0 bases and the J segment 4 bases; nucleotides outside the gene matches: 6. CDR3 length: 16 residues. The entire variable domain, with the rest obtained from reference TRBV7-7 and TRBJ2-5, is as follows: GAGVSQSPRYKVTKRGQDVTLRCDPISSHATLYWYQQALGQGPEFLTYFNYEAQPDKSGLPSDRFSAERPEGSISTLTIQRTEQRDSAMYRCASSLASQGARETQYFGPGTRLLVL.

The J gene is TRBJ2-7, the V gene TRBV6-5, with D possibly called TRBD1 or TRBD2 (5 bases each). The CDR3 sequence is 15 residues long. Germline V gene sequence: CDR1 MNHEY, CDR2 SVGAGI. The germline V and J ends were trimmed by 2 bases and 5 bases, with 16 bases remaining between them. The CDR3 reads CASSYEGRAPHEQYF. The CDR3 DNA sequence: TGTGCCAGCAGTTACGAGGGCAGGGCCCCCCACGAGCAGTACTTC.

The chain recombines TRBV6-6 with TRBJ2-7, with 7 bases aligning to TRBD2. The CDR3 extends over 16 amino acids. The V gene end was trimmed by 0 bases and the J gene end by 1 base; junction bases not matched to a gene: 6. CDR1 and CDR2 (germline): MNHNY, SVGAGI (reference sequence). The CDR3 DNA sequence: TGTGCCAGCAGTTACTCCGCTTGGGGGGGGTCCTACGAGCAGTACTTC. Translation: CASSYSAWGGSYEQYF.

This clone was counted a single time. The chain combines TRBV27 with TRBJ2-6, with D perhaps matching TRBD2 (5 bases). V lost 3 bases and J lost 13, with 13 bases in between. This CDR3 has 13 amino acids. In germline, CDR1 is MNHEY, CDR2 SMNVEV (reference sequence). Here the CDR3 DNA reads TGTGCCAGCAGTTTTCTCAGCGGTGGGGTCCTGACTTTC. Encoded protein: CASSFLSGGVLTF.

The rearrangement links TRBV12-5 to TRBJ1-2, with 8 bases lining up with TRBD1. The CDR3 is 13 amino acids. Germline V gene lookup returns CDR1 LGHNT and CDR2 FRNRAP. The V and J ends lost 4 bases and 7 bases, in that order; junction bases with no gene match: 5. DNA of the CDR3: TGTGCTAGTGGTTCGCGGACAGGGTCTGGCTACACCTTC. This gives the protein CASGSRTGSGYTF.

V is TRBV7-8 and J is TRBJ2-1; 8 bases are shared with TRBD1. CDR1 and CDR2 from the germline V gene are SGHVS and FQNEAQ. V was clipped by 5 bases and J by 3 bases; unmatched bases: 6. This CDR3 contains 15 residues. This CDR3 reads CASSLSGTGYNEQFF. The CDR3 DNA follows: TGTGCCAGCAGCCTCTCCGGGACAGGCTACAATGAGCAGTTCTTC. The whole variable domain, filled in from reference TRBV7-8 and TRBJ2-1, reads GAGVSQSPRYKVAKRGQDVALRCDPISGHVSLFWYQQALGQGPEFLTYFQNEAQLDKSGLPSDRFFAERPEGSVSTLKIQRTQQEDSAVYLCASSLSGTGYNEQFFGPGTRLTVL.

This clone was counted a single time. The J gene is TRBJ2-5, the V gene TRBV5-6, with D possibly being TRBD1 (5 bases). Trimming took off 4 bases at V and 2 bases at J, with 15 bases between the two ends. Germline assignment: CDR1 SGHDT and CDR2 YYEEEE. CDR3 length: 15 residues. The CDR3 sequence is CASSVLTVGQETQYF. CDR3 bases: TGTGCCAGCAGCGTACTGACAGTGGGGCAAGAGACCCAGTACTTC.

V and J are TRBV29-1 and TRBJ1-1; no reliable D call. Trimming pared 4 bases from V and 6 bases from J, leaving 6 bases between. The CDR3 consists of 10 residues. CDR1 and CDR2 from the germline V gene are SQVTM and ANQGSEA. This CDR3 is CSVGRPEAFF. CDR3 nucleotide sequence: TGCAGCGTTGGACGGCCTGAAGCTTTCTTT.

The chain combines TRBV11-3 with TRBJ2-1, with TRBD1 identical over 9 bases. Trimming cost V 5 bases and J 7 bases; bases outside gene matches: 12. The CDR3 runs 16 residues. CDR1 and CDR2 from the germline V gene are SGHNT and YENEEA. The CDR3 nucleotides read TGTGCCAGCAGCACGACAGGGGGGTCTTCGTGGAATGAGCAGTTCTTC. This codes for CASSTTGGSSWNEQFF.

This clone showed up just a few times. V is TRBV7-9 and J is TRBJ1-1; D is unclear. CDR3 length: 14 residues. The V end was cut by 1 base, the J end by 10 bases, with 16 bases between. The V gene's germline CDR1 is SEHNR and CDR2 FQNEAQ (reference sequence). CDR3 sequence: CASSLGTASIPAFF. DNA for the CDR3: TGTGCCAGCAGCTTAGGGACGGCTAGCATCCCAGCTTTCTTT.

V usage is TRBV7-9 and J usage is TRBJ2-1; D is perhaps TRBD1 (5 bases). The CDR3 sequence is 15 residues long. Trimming took off 3 bases at V and 0 bases at J, with 9 bases between the two ends. The V gene's germline CDR1 is SEHNR and CDR2 FQNEAQ (reference sequence). CDR3 in DNA: TGTGCCAGCAGCTTCGGACACAGCTCCTACAATGAGCAGTTCTTC. Its translation: CASSFGHSSYNEQFF.

The genes are TRBV19 and TRBJ2-3; D might be TRBD2 (5 bases). Trimming removed 1 base from V and 4 bases from J, with 12 bases in between. The CDR3 loop spans 15 amino acids. The germline V gene encodes CDR1 LNHDA and CDR2 SQIVND (reference sequence). The CDR3 region is CASSIGGVSSDTQYF. The DNA of the CDR3 is TGTGCCAGTAGTATAGGGGGAGTTAGCTCAGATACGCAGTATTTT. Full variable domain (remainder filled in from reference TRBV19 and TRBJ2-3): DGGITQSPKYLFRKEGQNVTLSCEQNLNHDAMYWYRQDPGQGLRLIYYSQIVNDFQKGDIAEGYSVSREKKESFPLTVTSAQKNPTAFYLCASSIGGVSSDTQYFGPGTRLTVL.

The chain's CDR3 is CASRGQSNYGYTF. CDR3 DNA: TGTGCCAGCAGAGGACAGTCGAACTATGGCTACACCTTC. This chain connects TRBV27 to TRBJ1-2; D may be TRBD1 (6 bases). The CDR3 spans 13 residues. The V gene's germline CDR1 is MNHEY and CDR2 SMNVEV (reference sequence). V gave up 6 bases and J gave up 2 bases, with 10 bases separating them.

The chain has TRBV2 and TRBJ2-7; D is perhaps TRBD1 (6 bases). The germline V gene encodes CDR1 SNHLY and CDR2 FYNNEI. The CDR3 sequence is 14 residues long. V was pared by 4 bases and J by 2 bases, with 12 bases between. CDR3 nucleotides: TGTGCCAGCAGTGTAGGGACACAGACCTACGAGCAGTACTTC. Protein: CASSVGTQTYEQYF.

This chain links TRBV29-1 with TRBJ2-1, with 7 bases matching TRBD1. The V segment lost 5 bases and the J segment 5 bases; nucleotides outside the gene matches: 6. CDR1 and CDR2 from the germline V gene are SQVTM and ANQGSEA. The CDR3 contains 13 residues. This CDR3 is CSVNGQGDNEQFF. The CDR3 coding sequence is TGCAGCGTTAATGGCCAGGGGGACAATGAGCAGTTCTTC.

In DNA, the CDR3 is TGTGCCAGCAGCTTAGGGACCCACGGGGGTGAGCAGTTCTTC. Protein sequence: CASSLGTHGGEQFF. The V and J genes are TRBV7-2 and TRBJ2-1; possibly TRBD2 for D (6 bases). CDR1 is SGHTA, CDR2 FQGNSA, per germline. The length of the CDR3 is 14 residues. V lost 1 base to trimming and J lost 9 bases, with 13 bases between them.